These 21 T cell receptor beta chains share one sample of origin, sequenced in a study of cytomegalovirus exposure and HLA in healthy donors. The PCR employed 60 Vbeta primers together with 13 Jbeta primers. The method was immunoSEQ multiplex PCR; TCRdb's version includes in-frame clones alone and lacks a portion of them. The sample has about 200,000 clones, 82% seen once; the top ten hold roughly 0.098%. The specimen was PBMCs. These receptors all stem from a boy aged 2 to 9 in good health and CMV-seronegative.

J is TRBJ2-7 and V is TRBV2; tentatively, D is TRBD2 (5 bases). Germline CDR1 is SNHLY and CDR2 is FYNNEI. This CDR3 contains 11 residues. V gave up 5 bases and J gave up 7 bases, with 9 bases separating them. The CDR3 sequence: CASSTEAEQYF. In DNA, the CDR3 is TGTGCCAGCAGTACGGAGGCGGAGCAGTACTTC.

A single count supports this clone. CDR3 region: CSVGPPGTGGIGYTF. DNA of the CDR3: TGCAGCGTTGGACCCCCAGGGACAGGGGGCATTGGCTACACCTTC. The chain links TRBV29-1 to TRBJ1-2; 12 nucleotides line up with TRBD1. From germline, CDR1 is SQVTM and CDR2 ANQGSEA. The trim removed 4 bases at V and 7 bases at J, leaving 10 bases unmatched. The CDR3 sequence is 15 residues long.

This clone showed up just once. The chain couples TRBV7-2 to TRBJ1-2; 9 bases agree with TRBD1. Trimming removed 1 base from V and 7 bases from J; junction bases left unmatched: 7. The CDR3 runs to 15 residues. Per the germline V gene, CDR1 is SGHTA and CDR2 is FQGNSA. CDR3 loop: CASSLVGGTGSGYTF. The CDR3 DNA follows: TGTGCCAGCAGCTTAGTAGGCGGGACAGGGAGTGGCTACACCTTC.

This clone was seen only once. This chain joins TRBV19 and TRBJ1-2; 7 nucleotides line up with TRBD1. The CDR3 is made up of 15 amino acids. V gave up 5 bases and J gave up 1 base; unmatched junction bases: 7. The germline V gene has CDR1 LNHDA and CDR2 SQIVND (reference sequence). Here the CDR3 DNA reads TGTGCCAGTAGTGCAGCCTGGACAGGTAACTATGGCTACACCTTC. Translation: CASSAAWTGNYGYTF.

This clone was counted between two and nine times. The V gene is TRBV4-3, the J gene TRBJ2-1; D uncertain. This CDR3 is built from 17 residues. Germline loops: CDR1 LGHNA, CDR2 YSLEER. V dropped 4 bases and J dropped 0 bases, with 16 bases sitting between them. The CDR3 region is CASSPGATRSSYNEQFF. The CDR3 DNA follows: TGCGCCAGCAGCCCCGGCGCAACGAGGAGCTCCTACAATGAGCAGTTCTTC.

The V call is TRBV19, the J call TRBJ2-1; 12 nucleotides agree with TRBD2. CDR1 and CDR2 (germline): LNHDA, SQIVND (reference sequence). The V gene end was trimmed by 5 bases and the J gene end by 9 bases; junction bases not matched to a gene: 8. The CDR3 sequence is 15 residues long. In nucleotides, the CDR3 is TGTGCCAGTAGTGCTTCTAGCGGGGGGGCAATTGAGCAGTTCTTC. Its translation is CASSASSGGAIEQFF.

V gene TRBV21-1 combines with J gene TRBJ2-7; the table calls TRBD1, which could not be checked here. TRBV21-1 is tagged as a pseudogene. The CDR3 length is 17 residues. CDR3 in DNA: TGTGCCAGCAGCAATCTCTTAGGGACAACTCACACCTACGAGCAGTACTTC. Its translation: CASSNLLGTTHTYEQYF.

The chain couples TRBV4-1 to TRBJ2-5, with 10 bases matching TRBD2. Trimming took 0 bases from V and 6 from J; bases not matched to a gene: 10. Germline V lookup: CDR1 MGHRA, CDR2 YSYEKL. The CDR3 is made up of 17 amino acids. CDR3 loop: CASSQDRPASGGQTQYF. The CDR3 DNA is TGCGCCAGCAGCCAAGATCGCCCGGCTAGCGGGGGACAGACCCAGTACTTC.

Written as DNA, the CDR3 is TGTGCCATCAGGGGACAGGGGGCCGAGCAGTACTTC. Protein product: CAIRGQGAEQYF. The chain recombines TRBV10-3 with TRBJ2-7, with TRBD1 identical over 12 bases. Looked up from germline, CDR1 is ENHRY and CDR2 is SYGVKD. The junction had 0 bases not matched to a gene; V was cut back by 6 bases and J by 6 bases. This CDR3 contains 12 residues.

In the case of this clone: At one end the junction does not follow the germline gene, possibly because of a read error. The chain carries TRBV20-1 and TRBJ2-3; D unresolved. Germline CDR1 reads DFQATT; CDR2 reads SNEGSKA (reference sequence). This CDR3 contains 11 residues. In DNA, the CDR3 is TGCAGTGGTAGATCGACAGATACGCAGTATTTT. This encodes CSGRSTDTQYF.

This clone was counted a few times. Because the CDR3 is missing its conserved closing phenylalanine or tryptophan, this is likely a read error. No DNA is shown, since the ends of the CDR3 on it are uncertain; the CDR3 is the one TCRdb lists. The chain employs TRBV5-5 and TRBJ2-7; TRBD1 is the table's D call and was not checked against the DNA. The CDR3 is 14 amino acids in total, end residues counted. Per germline, CDR1 SGHKS and CDR2 YYEKEE (reference sequence). The CDR3 is CASSPRSLTPLRSL.

V gene TRBV19 combines with J gene TRBJ2-5; D is uncertain. Germline lookup yields CDR1 LNHDA and CDR2 SQIVND (reference sequence). The CDR3 has 13 amino acids. V was clipped by 6 bases and J by 3 bases, with 11 bases between them. The CDR3 DNA sequence: TGTGCCAGTAGGTTTACAGACGAAGAGACCCAGTACTTC. Amino acid sequence: CASRFTDEETQYF.

The rearrangement joins TRBV7-2 to TRBJ1-2; D is unresolved. Trimming stripped 1 base from V and 8 bases from J, with 8 bases between. The CDR3 is made up of 12 amino acids. Germline V gives CDR1 SGHTA, CDR2 FQGNSA. The DNA of the CDR3 is TGTGCCAGCAGCTTAGACGGGAGGGGCTACACCTTC. Translated: CASSLDGRGYTF.

The J gene is TRBJ2-7, the V gene TRBV6-5; D possibly corresponds to TRBD2 (6 bases). Between the trimmed V and J ends, which lost 5 bases and 6 bases, there was a span of 14 bases. The CDR3 loop spans 13 amino acids. The germline V gene encodes CDR1 MNHEY and CDR2 SVGAGI. The CDR3 DNA is TGTGCCAGCAGTGGGGACTTCCAACGCGAGCAGTACTTC. Residues: CASSGDFQREQYF.

The chain has TRBV6-5 and TRBJ2-1; 15 nucleotides match TRBD2. Germline V gene sequence: CDR1 MNHEY, CDR2 SVGAGI. After removal of 2 bases from V and 15 bases from J, the junction contained 11 bases not matched to a gene. CDR3 size: 16 residues. CDR3 sequence: CASSYTRTSGGAGRFF. The CDR3 DNA reads as TGTGCCAGCAGTTACACGAGGACTAGCGGGGGGGCCGGACGGTTCTTC.

This chain joins TRBV6-5 and TRBJ1-2, with 9 bases lining up with TRBD1. The CDR3 is made up of 12 amino acids. The germline V gene encodes CDR1 MNHEY and CDR2 SVGAGI. The trim removed 4 bases at V and 7 bases at J, leaving 1 base unmatched. CDR3 region: CASSWTGVGYTF. The CDR3 coding sequence is TGTGCCAGCAGTTGGACAGGGGTTGGCTACACCTTC.

V is TRBV7-8 and J is TRBJ2-5; 7 positions agree with TRBD2. V dropped 5 bases and J dropped 2; count of bases not matched to a gene: 5. The CDR3 runs to 14 residues. CDR1 SGHVS and CDR2 FQNEAQ come from the germline V gene. The CDR3 sequence is CASSPLSGQETQYF. Written as DNA, the CDR3 is TGTGCCAGCAGCCCTCTTAGCGGGCAAGAGACCCAGTACTTC. Supplemented by reference TRBV7-8 and TRBJ2-5, the full variable domain reads GAGVSQSPRYKVAKRGQDVALRCDPISGHVSLFWYQQALGQGPEFLTYFQNEAQLDKSGLPSDRFFAERPEGSVSTLKIQRTQQEDSAVYLCASSPLSGQETQYFGPGTRLLVL.

This clone came up a few times. The chain joins TRBV4-3 to TRBJ1-2, with TRBD1 matching over 11 bases. Unmatched junction bases numbered 10, after V lost 1 base and J lost 3 bases. CDR3 length equals 18 residues. Per germline, CDR1 LGHNA and CDR2 YSLEER. CDR3 sequence (DNA): TGCGCCAGCAGCCAAGGAAGTCCCGGGACAGGGGGAGACTATGGCTACACCTTC. Its translation: CASSQGSPGTGGDYGYTF.

The chain employs TRBV9 and TRBJ1-1; no clear D gene. The CDR3 contains 13 residues. Trimming removed 4 bases at V and 0 bases at J, with 7 bases between. CDR1 is SGDLS, CDR2 YYNGEE, per germline. The CDR3 loop reads CASSPRVNTEAFF. The CDR3 coding sequence is TGTGCCAGCAGCCCTCGGGTGAACACTGAAGCTTTCTTT. Supplemented by reference TRBV9 and TRBJ1-1, the full variable domain reads DSGVTQTPKHLITATGQRVTLRCSPRSGDLSVYWYQQSLDQGLQFLIQYYNGEERAKGNILERFSAQQFPDLHSELNLSSLELGDSALYFCASSPRVNTEAFFGQGTRLTVV.

This clone was seen a handful of times. J is TRBJ2-1 and V is TRBV9; tentatively, D is TRBD2 (5 bases). CDR1 is SGDLS, CDR2 YYNGEE, per germline. The CDR3 is 15 residues long. With 0 bases removed from V and 2 bases from J, the gap between germline ends came to 9 bases. Here the CDR3 DNA reads TGTGCCAGCAGCGTAGGAGGGCAGGCCTACAATGAGCAGTTCTTC. It specifies CASSVGGQAYNEQFF.

This clone was detected once. The chain combines TRBV11-2 with TRBJ2-5; no reliable D call. The CDR3 is made up of 16 amino acids. CDR1 is SGHAT and CDR2 is FQNNGV in the germline V gene. The V gene lost 2 bases and the J gene lost 2 bases, with 15 bases spanning the gap. For the CDR3, the DNA is TGTGCCAGCAGCTTAAATGGTTTGTGGGCTCAAGAGACCCAGTACTTC. This translates into CASSLNGLWAQETQYF.